Listed here is a single T cell receptor beta chain. This sample is drawn from a study of blood T cell repertoires in COVID-19. Whole-study context: PBMCs, B-cell-depleted T cells, or T cells provided the cDNA or gDNA that made up the material.

Sequencing was performed with immunoSEQ multiplex PCR; in TCRdb, only in-frame clones are kept and a portion is missing. The repertoire includes 95,000 to 100,000 clones, approximately 90% of them detected once, and approximately 15% sits in the top ten. The TCR was taken from a man in his forties or fifties with acute or convalescent COVID-19. Sequencing was carried out using peripheral blood.

The CDR3 DNA reads as TGTGCCAGTGCCGGGACAGAATCCAATCAGCCCCAGCATTTT. Translation: CASAGTESNQPQHF. V is TRBV19 and J is TRBJ1-5; 7 nucleotides match TRBD1. The germline V gene has CDR1 LNHDA and CDR2 SQIVND (reference sequence). The trim removed 8 bases at V and 3 bases at J, leaving 7 bases unmatched. This CDR3 spans 14 amino acids.